Following are 15 T cell receptor beta chains from one sample sequenced in a study of cytomegalovirus exposure and HLA in healthy donors (TCRdb year 2017). The library was built by means of the immunoSEQ multiplex PCR assay. The multiplex PCR relied on a mix of 60 forward primers for TCR Vbeta segments and 13 reverse primers for TCR Jbeta segments. TCRdb took over this immuneACCESS table, retaining in-frame rearrangements with V and J assigned. Such tables are incomplete; in checked studies, under half of the missing clones stem from an unresolved V gene, and the remainder is unexplained. The table for this sample lists under 95,000 clones; about 85% of them were counted only once. The leading ten clones occupy 14% to 15% of the sample. The specimen was PBMCs. The receptor source for this set is a woman aged 40-49 years in good health and CMV-seropositive.

V gene TRBV6-4 combines with J gene TRBJ2-7, with D maybe TRBD1 (5 bases). Per the germline V gene, CDR1 is MRHNA and CDR2 is SNTAGT. Deletions cut 2 bases from V and 6 bases from J, with 11 bases between. The CDR3 has 13 amino acids. The CDR3 loop reads CASSDVAGAEQYF. The CDR3 DNA follows: TGTGCCAGCAGTGACGTCGCTGGGGCCGAGCAGTACTTC.

V gene TRBV30 combines with J gene TRBJ2-4; D gene unclear. There are 11 residues in the CDR3. Germline V gene sequence: CDR1 GTSNPN, CDR2 SVGIG (reference sequence). Trimming shortened V by 0 bases and J by 8 bases, and 5 bases separated the two germline ends. The CDR3 here is CAWSVRDIQYF. As DNA, the CDR3 is TGTGCCTGGAGTGTACGGGACATTCAGTACTTC. The variable domain in full, completed from reference TRBV30 and TRBJ2-4, reads SQTIHQWPATLVQPVGSPLSLECTVEGTSNPNLYWYRQAAGRGLQLLFYSVGIGQISSEVPQNLSASRPQDRQFILSSKKLLLSDSGFYLCAWSVRDIQYFGAGTRLSVL.

This chain joins TRBV6-1 and TRBJ1-2; D remains ambiguous. This CDR3 contains 13 residues. CDR1 is MNHNS, CDR2 SASEGT, per germline. V dropped 8 bases and J dropped 2 bases, with 12 bases sitting between them. The CDR3 region has the DNA TGTGCCAGCTTCTCACAGTTCAACTATGGCTACACCTTC. Translating it yields CASFSQFNYGYTF.

This clone appeared a few times. The rearrangement uses TRBV5-1 and TRBJ2-2; 8 bases line up with TRBD1. CDR1 SGHRS and CDR2 YFSETQ come from the germline V gene. This CDR3 contains 19 residues. V lost 4 bases, J lost 4 bases, and 18 bases stayed unmatched. DNA for the CDR3: TGCGCCAGCAGCCCACTTACCGCAGGGGGCCGGGGGAGCACCGGGGAGCTGTTTTTT. Translated: CASSPLTAGGRGSTGELFF.

This clone occurred a few times. V is TRBV4-3 and J is TRBJ2-6; TRBD1 aligns across 10 bases. The CDR3 runs 19 residues. The ends lost 3 bases at V and 0 bases at J; junction bases unmatched: 8. Germline V gene lookup returns CDR1 LGHNA and CDR2 YSLEER. The CDR3 DNA sequence: TGCGCCAGCAGCCAGCACATGGGACAGGGGCGCTCTGGGGCCAACGTCCTGACTTTC. Its protein product is CASSQHMGQGRSGANVLTF.

The genes are TRBV10-3 and TRBJ1-2; 9 positions match TRBD1. The CDR3 has 14 residues. The V gene's germline CDR1 is ENHRY and CDR2 SYGVKD. Trimming cost V 6 bases and J 4 bases; bases outside gene matches: 6. The CDR3 nucleotides read TGTGCCATCAGCTTGACAGGGGGGAGCTATGGCTACACCTTC. Translated, it gives CAISLTGGSYGYTF.

The chain is built from TRBV28 and TRBJ1-2; D is unresolved. Trimming took 2 bases from V and 2 from J, leaving 6 bases between them. The CDR3 is 13 amino acids. Germline V gene sequence: CDR1 MDHEN, CDR2 SYDVKM. The CDR3 coding sequence is TGTGCCAGCAGTTTAGGAGCGAACTATGGCTACACCTTC. Amino acids: CASSLGANYGYTF.

The CDR3 sequence is CASSVKEAYTEAFF. The CDR3 DNA reads as TGTGCCAGCAGCGTAAAAGAGGCGTACACTGAAGCTTTCTTT. This chain links TRBV7-2 with TRBJ1-1; D remains ambiguous. CDR3 length: 14 residues. CDR1 is SGHTA and CDR2 is FQGNSA in the germline V gene. Trimming cost V 5 bases and J 3 bases, with 13 bases left between them.

This clone was picked up a small number of times. The V call is TRBV29-1, the J call TRBJ2-5; 8 nucleotides match TRBD1. V shed 5 bases, J shed 5 bases, and the junction held 7 bases outside the gene matches. Germline V CDR1 and CDR2: SQVTM, ANQGSEA. The CDR3 covers 13 residues. CDR3 region: CSVLPTGDETQYF. The CDR3 nucleotides are TGCAGCGTTCTTCCGACAGGGGATGAGACCCAGTACTTC.

The chain links TRBV27 to TRBJ1-1; 7 nucleotides align to TRBD1. V shed 5 bases, J shed 6 bases, and the junction held 12 bases outside the gene matches. CDR3 size: 15 residues. Per the germline V gene, CDR1 is MNHEY and CDR2 is SMNVEV (reference sequence). In nucleotides, the CDR3 is TGTGCCAGCAGTGCTCTCGCGTCAGGGGGTCCTGAAGCTTTCTTT. This translates into CASSALASGGPEAFF.

The CDR3 sequence is CASSPFLTGTNYGYTF. DNA of the CDR3: TGTGCCAGCAGCCCATTTTTGACAGGTACTAACTATGGCTACACCTTC. The rearrangement uses TRBV4-2 and TRBJ1-2; D possibly corresponds to TRBD1 (6 bases). V lost 4 bases, J lost 0 bases, and 15 bases lay in between. Germline V gene data show CDR1 as LGHNA and CDR2 as YNFKEQ. The CDR3 length is 16 residues.

Concerning this clone itself: The identical CDR3 is also encoded by other nucleotide sequences in the sample. The V gene is TRBV7-2, the J gene TRBJ1-1; tentatively, D is TRBD1 (6 bases). CDR1 is SGHTA and CDR2 is FQGNSA in the germline V gene. V was trimmed by 4 bases and J by 4 bases, leaving 16 bases between them. CDR3 length: 15 amino acids. The CDR3 reads CASSSSWGQGTEAFF. The CDR3, as DNA: TGTGCCAGCAGCTCAAGCTGGGGGCAGGGCACTGAAGCTTTCTTT.

A few counts support this clone. The CDR3 bases are TGCAGCGTGACCCAGGGGGGCTATGGCTACACCTTC. This gives the protein CSVTQGGYGYTF. The chain is built from TRBV29-1 and TRBJ1-2; 7 nucleotides agree with TRBD1. CDR1 SQVTM and CDR2 ANQGSEA come from the germline V gene. The CDR3 extends over 12 amino acids. Trimming at V came to 6 bases and at J to 4 bases, leaving 5 bases not matched to a gene.

V usage is TRBV4-1 and J usage is TRBJ1-6; maybe TRBD1 (6 bases). CDR1 is MGHRA, CDR2 YSYEKL, per germline. The V end lost 0 bases, the J end lost 10 bases, and 13 bases lay between the germline ends. This CDR3 region has 15 residues. CDR3 DNA sequence: TGCGCCAGCAGCCAAGAGCGGACAGTGGGGTCACCCCTCCACTTT. This translates into CASSQERTVGSPLHF.

As concerns this clone: The germline gene is not matched at one end of the junction; a read error may be the cause. This chain joins TRBV9 and TRBJ2-7; weak D call: TRBD2 (6 bases). The CDR3 has 13 residues. Germline CDR1 and CDR2: SGDLS and YYNGEE. This CDR3 reads CASSVLARASETF. For the CDR3, the DNA is TGTGCCAGCAGCGTACTAGCGCGCGCCAGTGAAACCTTC. Complete variable domain (other parts from reference TRBV9 and TRBJ2-7): DSGVTQTPKHLITATGQRVTLRCSPRSGDLSVYWYQQSLDQGLQFLIQYYNGEERAKGNILERFSAQQFPDLHSELNLSSLELGDSALYFCASSVLARASETFGPGTRLTVT.